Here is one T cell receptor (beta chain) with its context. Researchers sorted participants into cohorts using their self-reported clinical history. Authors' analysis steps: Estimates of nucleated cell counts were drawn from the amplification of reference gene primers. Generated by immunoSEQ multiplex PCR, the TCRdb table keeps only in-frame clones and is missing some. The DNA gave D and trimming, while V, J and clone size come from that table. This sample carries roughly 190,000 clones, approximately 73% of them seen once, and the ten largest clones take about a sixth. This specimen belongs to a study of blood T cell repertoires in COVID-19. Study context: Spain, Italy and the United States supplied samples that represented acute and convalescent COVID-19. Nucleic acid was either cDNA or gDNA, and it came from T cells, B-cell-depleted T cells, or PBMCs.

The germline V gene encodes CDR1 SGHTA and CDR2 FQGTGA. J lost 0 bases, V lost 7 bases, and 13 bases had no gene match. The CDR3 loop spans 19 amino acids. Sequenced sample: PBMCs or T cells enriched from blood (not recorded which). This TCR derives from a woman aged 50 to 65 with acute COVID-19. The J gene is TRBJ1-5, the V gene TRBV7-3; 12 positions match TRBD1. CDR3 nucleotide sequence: TGTGCCAGCAACTACTCGGGACAGGGGGCCTCCTATAGCAATCAGCCCCAGCATTTT. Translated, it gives CASNYSGQGASYSNQPQHF.